The sequence of this TCR beta chain was determined in a study of blood T cell repertoires in COVID-19. Whole-study context: PBMCs, B-cell-depleted T cells, or T cells were the source of the cDNA or gDNA that made up the material.

The assay was immunoSEQ multiplex PCR, and TCRdb's table has in-frame clones only and misses some. The data contain about 400,000 clones, around nine tenths of them singletons. In assigning cohorts, the study relied on participant-reported clinical history. Looked up from germline, CDR1 is SQVTM and CDR2 is ANQGSEA. This CDR3 region has 13 residues. Trimming left V 7 bases short and J 13 bases short, with 20 bases between. The specimen sequenced was PBMCs or T cells enriched from blood (not recorded which). The TCR sequence derives from a woman younger than 45 with acute COVID-19. V gene TRBV29-1 combines with J gene TRBJ1-6; no reliable D call. The CDR3 nucleotides read TGCAGCGCAGATCGTCGGGCGGGCGGCCCCCTCCACTTT. It translates to CSADRRAGGPLHF.